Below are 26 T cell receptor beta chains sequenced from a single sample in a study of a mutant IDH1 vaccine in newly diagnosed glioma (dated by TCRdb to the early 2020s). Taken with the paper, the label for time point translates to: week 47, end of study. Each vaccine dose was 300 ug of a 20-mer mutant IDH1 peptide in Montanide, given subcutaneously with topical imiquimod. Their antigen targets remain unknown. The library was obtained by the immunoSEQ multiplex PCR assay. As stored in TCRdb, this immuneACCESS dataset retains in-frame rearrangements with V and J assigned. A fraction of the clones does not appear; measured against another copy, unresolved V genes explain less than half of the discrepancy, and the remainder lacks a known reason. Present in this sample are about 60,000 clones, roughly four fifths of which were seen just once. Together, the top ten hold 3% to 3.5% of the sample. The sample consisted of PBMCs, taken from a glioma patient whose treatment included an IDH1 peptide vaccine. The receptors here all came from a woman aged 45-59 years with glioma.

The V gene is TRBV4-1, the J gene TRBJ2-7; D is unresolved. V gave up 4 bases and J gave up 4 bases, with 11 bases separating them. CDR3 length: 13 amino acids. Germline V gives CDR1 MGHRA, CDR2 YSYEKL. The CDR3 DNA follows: TGCGCCAGCAGCCTTCGATCGAGTTACGAGCAGTACTTC. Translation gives CASSLRSSYEQYF.

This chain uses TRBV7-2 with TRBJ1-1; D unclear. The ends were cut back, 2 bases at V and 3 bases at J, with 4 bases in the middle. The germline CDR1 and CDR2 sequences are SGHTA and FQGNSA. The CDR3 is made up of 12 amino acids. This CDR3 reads CASSLRDTEAFF. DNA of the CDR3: TGTGCCAGCAGCTTAAGGGACACTGAAGCTTTCTTT.

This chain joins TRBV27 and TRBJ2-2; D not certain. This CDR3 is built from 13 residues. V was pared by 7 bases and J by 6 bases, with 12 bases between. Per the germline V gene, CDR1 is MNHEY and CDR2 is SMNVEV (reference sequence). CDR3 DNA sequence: TGTGCCAGCACCACCATCGGCGCCGGGGAGCTGTTTTTT. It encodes CASTTIGAGELFF.

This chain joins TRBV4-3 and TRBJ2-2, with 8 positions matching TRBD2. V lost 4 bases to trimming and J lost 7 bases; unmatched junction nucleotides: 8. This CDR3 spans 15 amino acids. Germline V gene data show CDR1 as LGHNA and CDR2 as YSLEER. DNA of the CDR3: TGCGCCAGCAGCCTTGAGCGGGGGCTCCTCGGGGAGCTGTTTTTT. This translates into CASSLERGLLGELFF.

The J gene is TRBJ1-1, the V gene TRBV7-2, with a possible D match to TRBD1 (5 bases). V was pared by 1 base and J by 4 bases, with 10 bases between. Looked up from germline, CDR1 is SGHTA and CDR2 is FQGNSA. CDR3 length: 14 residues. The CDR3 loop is CASSLDRISTEAFF. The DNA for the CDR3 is TGTGCCAGCAGCTTAGACAGGATAAGCACTGAAGCTTTCTTT.

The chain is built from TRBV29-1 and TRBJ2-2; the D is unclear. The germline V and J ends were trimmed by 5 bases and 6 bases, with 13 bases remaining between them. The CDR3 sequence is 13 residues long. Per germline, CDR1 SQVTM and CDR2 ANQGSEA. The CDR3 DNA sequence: TGCAGCGTTCGGCAGGTGGTGGCCGGGGAGCTGTTTTTT. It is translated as CSVRQVVAGELFF.

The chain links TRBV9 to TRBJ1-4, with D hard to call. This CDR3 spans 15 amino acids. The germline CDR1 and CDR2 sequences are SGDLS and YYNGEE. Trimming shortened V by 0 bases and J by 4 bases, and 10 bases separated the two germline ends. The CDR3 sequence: CASSVAVQFNEKLFF. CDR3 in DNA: TGTGCCAGCAGCGTAGCTGTTCAATTTAATGAAAAACTGTTTTTT.

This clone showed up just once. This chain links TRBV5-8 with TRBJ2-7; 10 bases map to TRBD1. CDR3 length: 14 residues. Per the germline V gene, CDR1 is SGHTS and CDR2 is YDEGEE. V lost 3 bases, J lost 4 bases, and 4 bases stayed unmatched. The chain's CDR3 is CASSWWDRGYEQYF. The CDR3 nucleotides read TGTGCCAGCAGCTGGTGGGACAGGGGTTACGAGCAGTACTTC.

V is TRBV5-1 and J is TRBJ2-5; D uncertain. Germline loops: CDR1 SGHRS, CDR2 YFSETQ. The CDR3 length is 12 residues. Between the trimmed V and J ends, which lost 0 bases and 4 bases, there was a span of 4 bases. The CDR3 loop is CASSLEVETQYF. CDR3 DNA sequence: TGCGCCAGCAGCTTGGAGGTAGAGACCCAGTACTTC.

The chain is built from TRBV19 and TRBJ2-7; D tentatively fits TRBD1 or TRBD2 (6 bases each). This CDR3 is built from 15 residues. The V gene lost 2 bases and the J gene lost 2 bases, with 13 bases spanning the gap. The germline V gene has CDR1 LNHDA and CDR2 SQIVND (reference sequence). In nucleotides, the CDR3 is TGTGCCAGTAGTATAAAGGGGGGCACAACCTACGAGCAGTACTTC. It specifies CASSIKGGTTYEQYF. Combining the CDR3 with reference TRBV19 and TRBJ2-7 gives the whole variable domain DGGITQSPKYLFRKEGQNVTLSCEQNLNHDAMYWYRQDPGQGLRLIYYSQIVNDFQKGDIAEGYSVSREKKESFPLTVTSAQKNPTAFYLCASSIKGGTTYEQYFGPGTRLTVT.

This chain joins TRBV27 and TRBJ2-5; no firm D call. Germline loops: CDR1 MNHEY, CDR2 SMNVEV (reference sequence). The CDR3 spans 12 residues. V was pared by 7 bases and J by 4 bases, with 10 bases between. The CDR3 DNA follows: TGTGCCAGCACCCCCCAAGGAGAGACCCAGTACTTC. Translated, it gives CASTPQGETQYF.

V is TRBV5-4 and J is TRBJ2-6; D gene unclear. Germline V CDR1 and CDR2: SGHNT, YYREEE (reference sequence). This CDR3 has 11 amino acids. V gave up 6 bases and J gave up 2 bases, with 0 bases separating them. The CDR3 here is CASTGANVLTF. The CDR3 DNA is TGTGCCAGCACTGGGGCCAACGTCCTGACTTTC.

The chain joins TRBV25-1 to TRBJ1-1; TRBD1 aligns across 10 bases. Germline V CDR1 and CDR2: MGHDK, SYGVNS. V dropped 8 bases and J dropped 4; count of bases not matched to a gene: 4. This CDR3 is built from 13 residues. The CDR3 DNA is TGTGCCAGCGGAGGACAGGGGGGCACTGAAGCTTTCTTT. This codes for CASGGQGGTEAFF.

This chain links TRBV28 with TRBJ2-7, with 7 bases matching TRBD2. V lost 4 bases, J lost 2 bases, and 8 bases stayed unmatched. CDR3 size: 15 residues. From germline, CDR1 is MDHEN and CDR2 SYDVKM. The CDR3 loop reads CASSSQRGLTYEQYF. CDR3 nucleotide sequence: TGTGCCAGCAGTTCACAGCGGGGCCTGACCTACGAGCAGTACTTC. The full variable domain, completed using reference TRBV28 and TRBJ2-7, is DVKVTQSSRYLVKRTGEKVFLECVQDMDHENMFWYRQDPGLGLRLIYFSYDVKMKEKGDIPEGYSVSREKKERFSLILESASTNQTSMYLCASSSQRGLTYEQYFGPGTRLTVT.

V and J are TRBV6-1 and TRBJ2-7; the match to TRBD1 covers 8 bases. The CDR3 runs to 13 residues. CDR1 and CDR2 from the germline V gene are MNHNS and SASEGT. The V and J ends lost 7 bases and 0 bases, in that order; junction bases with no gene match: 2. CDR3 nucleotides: TGTGCCAGCAAAGGACAGGGCTCCTACGAGCAGTACTTC. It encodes CASKGQGSYEQYF.

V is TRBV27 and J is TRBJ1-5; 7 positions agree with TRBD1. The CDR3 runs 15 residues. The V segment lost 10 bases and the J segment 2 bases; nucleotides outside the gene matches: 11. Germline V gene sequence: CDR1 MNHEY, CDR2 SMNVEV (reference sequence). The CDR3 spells CATNRGQGGNQPQHF. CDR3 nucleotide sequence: TGTGCCACCAATCGGGGGCAGGGGGGCAATCAGCCCCAGCATTTT.

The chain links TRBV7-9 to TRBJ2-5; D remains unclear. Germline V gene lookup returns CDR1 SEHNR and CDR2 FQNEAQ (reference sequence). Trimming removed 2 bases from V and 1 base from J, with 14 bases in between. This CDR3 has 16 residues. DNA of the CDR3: TGTGCCAGCAGCTTAAAACTGGGCAGCTCCCAAGAGACCCAGTACTTC. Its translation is CASSLKLGSSQETQYF. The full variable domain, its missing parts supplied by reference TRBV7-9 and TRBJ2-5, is DTGVSQNPRHKITKRGQNVTFRCDPISEHNRLYWYRQTLGQGPEFLTYFQNEAQLEKSRLLSDRFSAERPKGSFSTLEIQRTEQGDSAMYLCASSLKLGSSQETQYFGPGTRLLVL.

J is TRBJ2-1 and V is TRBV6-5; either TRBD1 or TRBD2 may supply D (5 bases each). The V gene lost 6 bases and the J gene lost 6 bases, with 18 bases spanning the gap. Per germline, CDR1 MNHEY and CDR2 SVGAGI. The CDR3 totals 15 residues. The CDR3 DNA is TGTGCCAGCAGCCGGGACCCAAACCCCGCCAATGAGCAGTTCTTC. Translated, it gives CASSRDPNPANEQFF.

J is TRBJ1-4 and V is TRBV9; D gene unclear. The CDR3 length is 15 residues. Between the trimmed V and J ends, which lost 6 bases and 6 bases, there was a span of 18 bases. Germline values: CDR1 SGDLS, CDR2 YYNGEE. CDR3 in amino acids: CASTPEEGRYEKLFF. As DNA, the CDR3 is TGTGCCAGCACCCCAGAGGAGGGAAGATATGAAAAACTGTTTTTT.

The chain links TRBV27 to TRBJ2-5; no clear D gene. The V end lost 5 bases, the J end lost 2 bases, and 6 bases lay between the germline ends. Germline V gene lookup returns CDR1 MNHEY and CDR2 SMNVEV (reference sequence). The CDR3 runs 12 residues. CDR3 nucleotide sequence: TGTGCCAGCAGTAGAAATCAAGAGACCCAGTACTTC. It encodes CASSRNQETQYF.

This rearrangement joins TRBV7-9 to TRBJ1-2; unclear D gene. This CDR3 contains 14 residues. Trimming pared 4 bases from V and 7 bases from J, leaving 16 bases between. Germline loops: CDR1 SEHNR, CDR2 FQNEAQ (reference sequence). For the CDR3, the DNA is TGTGCCAGCAGCTCCTCAACGGGGTGGGGTGGCTACACCTTC. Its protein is CASSSSTGWGGYTF. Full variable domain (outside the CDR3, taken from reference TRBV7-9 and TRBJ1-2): DTGVSQNPRHKITKRGQNVTFRCDPISEHNRLYWYRQTLGQGPEFLTYFQNEAQLEKSRLLSDRFSAERPKGSFSTLEIQRTEQGDSAMYLCASSSSTGWGGYTFGSGTRLTVV.

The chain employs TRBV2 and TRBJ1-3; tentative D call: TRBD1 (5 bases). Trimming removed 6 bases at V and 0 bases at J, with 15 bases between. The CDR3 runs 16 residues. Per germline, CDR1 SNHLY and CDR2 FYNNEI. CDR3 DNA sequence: TGTGCCAGCAGGGCGGGGTTGGGGGGCTCTGGAAACACCATATATTTT. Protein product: CASRAGLGGSGNTIYF.

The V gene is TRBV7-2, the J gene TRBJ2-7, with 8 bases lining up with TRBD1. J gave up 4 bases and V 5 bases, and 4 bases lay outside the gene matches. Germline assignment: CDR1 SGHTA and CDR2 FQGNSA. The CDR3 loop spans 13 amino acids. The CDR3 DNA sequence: TGTGCCAGCAGCCGGACAGGGCTATACGAGCAGTACTTC. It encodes CASSRTGLYEQYF.

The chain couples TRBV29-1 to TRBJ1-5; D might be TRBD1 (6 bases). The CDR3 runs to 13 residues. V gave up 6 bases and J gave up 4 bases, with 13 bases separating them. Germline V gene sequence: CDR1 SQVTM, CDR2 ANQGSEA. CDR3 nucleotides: TGCAGCGTCCGGGGGCAGGGTAATCAGCCCCAGCATTTT. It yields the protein CSVRGQGNQPQHF.

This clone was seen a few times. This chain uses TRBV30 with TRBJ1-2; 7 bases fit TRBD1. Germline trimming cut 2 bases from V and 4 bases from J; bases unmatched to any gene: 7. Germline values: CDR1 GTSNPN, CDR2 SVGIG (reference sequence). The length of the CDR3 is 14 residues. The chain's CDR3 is CAWSLDRSIYGYTF. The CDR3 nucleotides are TGTGCCTGGAGTCTGGACAGGAGCATCTATGGCTACACCTTC.

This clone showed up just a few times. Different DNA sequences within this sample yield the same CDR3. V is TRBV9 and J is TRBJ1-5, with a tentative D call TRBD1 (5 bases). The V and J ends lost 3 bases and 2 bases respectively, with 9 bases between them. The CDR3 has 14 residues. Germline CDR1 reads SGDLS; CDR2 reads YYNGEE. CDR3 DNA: TGTGCCAGCAGCGCGGGGGGGGGCAATCAGCCCCAGCATTTT. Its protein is CASSAGGGNQPQHF.